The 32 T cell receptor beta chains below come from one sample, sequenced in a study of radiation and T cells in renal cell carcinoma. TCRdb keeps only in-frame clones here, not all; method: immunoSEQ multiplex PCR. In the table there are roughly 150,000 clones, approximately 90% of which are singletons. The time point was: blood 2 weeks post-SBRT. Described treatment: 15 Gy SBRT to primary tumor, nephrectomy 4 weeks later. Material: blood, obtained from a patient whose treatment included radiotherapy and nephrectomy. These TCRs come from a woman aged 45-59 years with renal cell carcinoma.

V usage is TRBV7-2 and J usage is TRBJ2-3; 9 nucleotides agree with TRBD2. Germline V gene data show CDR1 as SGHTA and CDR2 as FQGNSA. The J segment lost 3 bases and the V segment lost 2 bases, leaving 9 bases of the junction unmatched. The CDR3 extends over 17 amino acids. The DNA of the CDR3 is TGTGCCAGCAGCTTACAGAGCAGCGGGGGGTTAACAGATACGCAGTATTTT. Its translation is CASSLQSSGGLTDTQYF. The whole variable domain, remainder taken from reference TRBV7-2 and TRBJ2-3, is GAGVSQSPSNKVTEKGKDVELRCDPISGHTALYWYRQSLGQGLEFLIYFQGNSAPDKSGLPSDRFSAERTGGSVSTLTIQRTQQEDSAVYLCASSLQSSGGLTDTQYFGPGTRLTVL.

The CDR3 coding sequence is TGTGCCACCAGCAGATACACATGGGGGGGACAGGAAAAACTGTTTTTT. This gives the protein CATSRYTWGGQEKLFF. This rearrangement joins TRBV15 to TRBJ1-4; TRBD1 aligns across 7 bases. With 2 bases clipped from V and 8 bases from J, the junction kept 11 bases outside the gene matches. The CDR3 has 16 residues. Germline assignment: CDR1 LNHNV and CDR2 YYDKDF (reference sequence). The full variable domain, rest sourced from reference TRBV15 and TRBJ1-4, is DAMVIQNPRYQVTQFGKPVTLSCSQTLNHNVMYWYQQKSSQAPKLLFHYYDKDFNNEADTPDNFQSRRPNTSFCFLDIRSPGLGDTAMYLCATSRYTWGGQEKLFFGSGTQLSVL.

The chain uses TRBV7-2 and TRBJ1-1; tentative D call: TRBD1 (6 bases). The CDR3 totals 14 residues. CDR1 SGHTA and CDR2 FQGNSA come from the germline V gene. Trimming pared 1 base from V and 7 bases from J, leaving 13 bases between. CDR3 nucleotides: TGTGCCAGCAGCTTAGAGGGGGGGTGGAGTGAAGCTTTCTTT. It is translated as CASSLEGGWSEAFF. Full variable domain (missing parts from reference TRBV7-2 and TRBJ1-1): GAGVSQSPSNKVTEKGKDVELRCDPISGHTALYWYRQSLGQGLEFLIYFQGNSAPDKSGLPSDRFSAERTGGSVSTLTIQRTQQEDSAVYLCASSLEGGWSEAFFGQGTRLTVV.

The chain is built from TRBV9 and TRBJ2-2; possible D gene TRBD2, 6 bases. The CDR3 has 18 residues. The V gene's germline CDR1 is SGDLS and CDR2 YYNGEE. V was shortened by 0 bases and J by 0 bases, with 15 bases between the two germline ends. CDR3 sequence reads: CASSVGVGGRANTGELFF. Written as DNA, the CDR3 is TGTGCCAGCAGCGTAGGAGTAGGAGGGCGAGCGAACACCGGGGAGCTGTTTTTT.

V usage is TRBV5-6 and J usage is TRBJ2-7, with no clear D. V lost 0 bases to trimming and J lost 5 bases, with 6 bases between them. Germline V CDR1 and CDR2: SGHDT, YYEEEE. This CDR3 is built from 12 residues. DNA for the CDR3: TGTGCCAGCAGCTTGGAGGTCCACGAGCAGTACTTC. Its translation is CASSLEVHEQYF.

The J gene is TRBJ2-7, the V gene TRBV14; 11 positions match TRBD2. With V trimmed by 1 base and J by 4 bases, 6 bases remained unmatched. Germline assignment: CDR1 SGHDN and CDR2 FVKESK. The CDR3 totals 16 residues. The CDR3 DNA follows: TGTGCCAGCAGCCAAGTTAGCGGGGGGGCCTCTTACGAGCAGTACTTC. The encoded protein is CASSQVSGGASYEQYF.

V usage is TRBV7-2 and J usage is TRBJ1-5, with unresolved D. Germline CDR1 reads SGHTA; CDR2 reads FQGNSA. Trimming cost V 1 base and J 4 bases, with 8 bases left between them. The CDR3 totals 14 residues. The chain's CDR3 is CASSLGALNQPQHF. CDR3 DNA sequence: TGTGCCAGCAGCTTAGGGGCCCTAAATCAGCCCCAGCATTTT.

The CDR3 DNA sequence: TGTGCCTGGGCGACAGGGACTAATTCACCCCTCCACTTT. This sequence encodes CAWATGTNSPLHF. This rearrangement joins TRBV30 to TRBJ1-6; TRBD1 aligns across 7 bases. The germline V gene has CDR1 GTSNPN and CDR2 SVGIG (reference sequence). This CDR3 comprises 13 residues. The V gene end was trimmed by 5 bases and the J gene end by 6 bases; junction bases not matched to a gene: 4.

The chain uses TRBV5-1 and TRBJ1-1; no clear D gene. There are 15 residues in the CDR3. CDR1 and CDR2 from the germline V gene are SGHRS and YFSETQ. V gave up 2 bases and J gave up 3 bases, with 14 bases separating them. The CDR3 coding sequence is TGCGCCAGCAGCTTTTACACGGGTAGGGACACTGAAGCTTTCTTT. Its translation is CASSFYTGRDTEAFF.

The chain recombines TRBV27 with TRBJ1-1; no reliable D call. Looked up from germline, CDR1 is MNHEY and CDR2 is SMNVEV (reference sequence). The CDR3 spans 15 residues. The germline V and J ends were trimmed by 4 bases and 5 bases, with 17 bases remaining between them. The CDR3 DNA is TGTGCCAGCAGTTGGTTAGGGTCCCTGGGGACTGAAGCTTTCTTT. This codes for CASSWLGSLGTEAFF.

CDR3 region: CASSLEKGNYGYTF. The CDR3 coding sequence is TGCGCCAGCAGCTTGGAGAAAGGCAACTATGGCTACACCTTC. The V gene is TRBV5-1, the J gene TRBJ1-2, with D hard to call. Looked up from germline, CDR1 is SGHRS and CDR2 is YFSETQ. Trimming cost V 0 bases and J 2 bases, with 8 bases left between them. This CDR3 has 14 residues. Full variable domain (missing parts from reference TRBV5-1 and TRBJ1-2): KAGVTQTPRYLIKTRGQQVTLSCSPISGHRSVSWYQQTPGQGLQFLFEYFSETQRNKGNFPGRFSGRQFSNSRSEMNVSTLELGDSALYLCASSLEKGNYGYTFGSGTRLTVV.

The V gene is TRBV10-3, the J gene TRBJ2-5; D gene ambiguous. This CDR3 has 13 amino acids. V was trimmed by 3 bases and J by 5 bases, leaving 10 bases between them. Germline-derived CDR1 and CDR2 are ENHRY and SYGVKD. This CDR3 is CAISEMRGETQYF. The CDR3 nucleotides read TGTGCCATCAGTGAAATGCGTGGGGAGACCCAGTACTTC.

Here the CDR3 DNA reads TGTGCCACCAGCAGAAGTACAGATACGCAGTATTTT. This gives the protein CATSRSTDTQYF. V gene TRBV15 combines with J gene TRBJ2-3; D not certain. Germline V gives CDR1 LNHNV, CDR2 YYDKDF (reference sequence). CDR3 length: 12 amino acids. The V and J ends lost 2 bases and 3 bases respectively, with 3 bases between them.

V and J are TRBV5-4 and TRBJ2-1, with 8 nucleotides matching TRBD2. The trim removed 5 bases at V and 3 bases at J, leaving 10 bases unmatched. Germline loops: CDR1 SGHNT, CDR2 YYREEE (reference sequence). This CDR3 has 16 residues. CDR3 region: CASSRVSGADYNEQFF. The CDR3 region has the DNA TGTGCCAGCAGTCGGGTTAGCGGGGCCGACTACAATGAGCAGTTCTTC. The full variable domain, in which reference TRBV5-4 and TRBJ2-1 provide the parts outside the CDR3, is ETGVTQSPTHLIKTRGQQVTLRCSSQSGHNTVSWYQQALGQGPQFIFQYYREEENGRGNFPPRFSGLQFPNYSSELNVNALELDDSALYLCASSRVSGADYNEQFFGPGTRLTVL.

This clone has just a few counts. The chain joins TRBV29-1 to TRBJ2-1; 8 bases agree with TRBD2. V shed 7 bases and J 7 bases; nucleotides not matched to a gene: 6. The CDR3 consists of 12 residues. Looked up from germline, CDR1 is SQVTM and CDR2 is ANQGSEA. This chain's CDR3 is CSAGGAGNEQFF. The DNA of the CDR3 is TGCAGCGCCGGGGGGGCGGGTAATGAGCAGTTCTTC.

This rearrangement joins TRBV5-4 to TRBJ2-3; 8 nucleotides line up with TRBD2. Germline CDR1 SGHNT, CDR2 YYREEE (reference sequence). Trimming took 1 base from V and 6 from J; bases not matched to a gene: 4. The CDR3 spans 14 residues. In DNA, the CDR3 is TGTGCCAGCAGCTTGAAGCTAGCGGGTGATACGCAGTATTTT. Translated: CASSLKLAGDTQYF.

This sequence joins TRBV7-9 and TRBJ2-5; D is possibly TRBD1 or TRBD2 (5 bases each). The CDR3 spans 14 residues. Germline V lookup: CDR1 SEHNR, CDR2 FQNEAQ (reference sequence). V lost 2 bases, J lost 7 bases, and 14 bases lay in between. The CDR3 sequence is CASSLSFGAGTQYF. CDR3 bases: TGTGCCAGCAGCTTAAGTTTTGGGGCGGGGACCCAGTACTTC.

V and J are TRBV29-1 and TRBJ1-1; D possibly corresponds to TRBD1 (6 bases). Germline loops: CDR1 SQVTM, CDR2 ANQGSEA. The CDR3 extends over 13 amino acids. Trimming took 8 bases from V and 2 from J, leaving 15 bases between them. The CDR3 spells CSTTGTVNTEAFF. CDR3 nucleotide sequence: TGCAGCACAACAGGGACGGTAAACACTGAAGCTTTCTTT. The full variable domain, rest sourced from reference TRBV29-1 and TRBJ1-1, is SAVISQKPSRDICQRGTSLTIQCQVDSQVTMMFWYRQQPGQSLTLIATANQGSEATYESGFVIDKFPISRPNLTFSTLTVSNMSPEDSSIYLCSTTGTVNTEAFFGQGTRLTVV.

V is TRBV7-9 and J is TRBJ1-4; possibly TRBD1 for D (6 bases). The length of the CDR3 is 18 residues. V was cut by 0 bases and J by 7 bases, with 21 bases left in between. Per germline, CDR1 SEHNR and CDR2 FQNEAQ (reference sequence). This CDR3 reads CASSLAHLRDKGSEKLFF. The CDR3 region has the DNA TGTGCCAGCAGCTTAGCTCATCTCCGGGACAAAGGTAGTGAAAAACTGTTTTTT.

The CDR3, as DNA: TGTGCCAGTTCTAGCGGGGGGGCCGCGGAGACCCAGTACTTC. This sequence encodes CASSSGGAAETQYF. The rearrangement links TRBV6-1 to TRBJ2-5; 12 nucleotides line up with TRBD2. The V and J ends lost 9 bases and 5 bases, in that order; junction bases with no gene match: 7. Germline lookup yields CDR1 MNHNS and CDR2 SASEGT. This CDR3 has 14 residues.

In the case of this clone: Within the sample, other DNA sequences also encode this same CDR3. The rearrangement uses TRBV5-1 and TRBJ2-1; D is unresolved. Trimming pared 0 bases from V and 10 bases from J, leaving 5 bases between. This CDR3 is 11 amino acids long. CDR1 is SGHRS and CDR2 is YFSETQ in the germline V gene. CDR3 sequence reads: CASSLGNEQFF. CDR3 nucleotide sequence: TGCGCCAGCAGCTTGGGAAACGAGCAGTTCTTC.

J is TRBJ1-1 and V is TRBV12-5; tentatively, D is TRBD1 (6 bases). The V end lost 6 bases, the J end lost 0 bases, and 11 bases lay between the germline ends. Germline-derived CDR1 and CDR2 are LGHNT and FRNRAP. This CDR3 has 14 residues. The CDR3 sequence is CASGEGHLNTEAFF. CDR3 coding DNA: TGTGCTAGTGGGGAGGGACATTTGAACACTGAAGCTTTCTTT.

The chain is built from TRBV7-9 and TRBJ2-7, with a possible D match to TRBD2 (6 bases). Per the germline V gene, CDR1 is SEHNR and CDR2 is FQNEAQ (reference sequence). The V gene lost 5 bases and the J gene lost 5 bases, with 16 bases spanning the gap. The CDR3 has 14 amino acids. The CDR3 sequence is CASSRGTEIDEQYF. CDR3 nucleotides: TGTGCCAGCAGCCGCGGGACGGAAATCGACGAGCAGTACTTC. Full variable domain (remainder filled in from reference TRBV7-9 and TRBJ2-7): DTGVSQNPRHKITKRGQNVTFRCDPISEHNRLYWYRQTLGQGPEFLTYFQNEAQLEKSRLLSDRFSAERPKGSFSTLEIQRTEQGDSAMYLCASSRGTEIDEQYFGPGTRLTVT.

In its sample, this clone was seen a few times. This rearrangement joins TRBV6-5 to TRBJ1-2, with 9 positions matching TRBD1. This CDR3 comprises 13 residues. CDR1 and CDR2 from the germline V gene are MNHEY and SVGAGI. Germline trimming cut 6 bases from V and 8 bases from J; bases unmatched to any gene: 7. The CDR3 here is CASRTGQGSGYTF. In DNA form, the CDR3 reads TGTGCCAGCAGAACCGGACAGGGGTCCGGCTACACCTTC.

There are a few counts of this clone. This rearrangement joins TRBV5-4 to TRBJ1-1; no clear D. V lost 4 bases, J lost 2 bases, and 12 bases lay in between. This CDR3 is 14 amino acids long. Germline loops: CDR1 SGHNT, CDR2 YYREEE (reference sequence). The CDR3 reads CASSPRTVNTEAFF. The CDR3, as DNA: TGTGCCAGCAGCCCTCGTACAGTTAACACTGAAGCTTTCTTT. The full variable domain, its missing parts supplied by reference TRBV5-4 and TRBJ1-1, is ETGVTQSPTHLIKTRGQQVTLRCSSQSGHNTVSWYQQALGQGPQFIFQYYREEENGRGNFPPRFSGLQFPNYSSELNVNALELDDSALYLCASSPRTVNTEAFFGQGTRLTVV.

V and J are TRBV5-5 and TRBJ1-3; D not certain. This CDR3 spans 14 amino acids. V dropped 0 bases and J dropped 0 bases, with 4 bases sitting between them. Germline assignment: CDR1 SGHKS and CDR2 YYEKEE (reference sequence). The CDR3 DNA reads TGTGCCAGCAGCTTGGAAATCTCTGGAAACACCATATATTTT. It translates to CASSLEISGNTIYF.

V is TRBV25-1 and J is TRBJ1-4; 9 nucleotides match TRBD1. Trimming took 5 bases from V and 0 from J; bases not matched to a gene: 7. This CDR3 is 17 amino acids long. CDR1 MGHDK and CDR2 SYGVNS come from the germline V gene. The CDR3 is CASSPQDRGSTNEKLFF. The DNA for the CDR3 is TGTGCCAGCAGTCCCCAGGACAGGGGTTCAACTAATGAAAAACTGTTTTTT.

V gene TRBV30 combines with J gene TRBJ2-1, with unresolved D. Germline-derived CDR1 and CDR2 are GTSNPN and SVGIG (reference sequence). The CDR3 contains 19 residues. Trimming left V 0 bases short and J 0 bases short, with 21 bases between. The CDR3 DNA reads TGTGCCTGGAGTGTACGTGCTGTGGCGTACACGAGCTCCTACAATGAGCAGTTCTTC. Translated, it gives CAWSVRAVAYTSSYNEQFF.

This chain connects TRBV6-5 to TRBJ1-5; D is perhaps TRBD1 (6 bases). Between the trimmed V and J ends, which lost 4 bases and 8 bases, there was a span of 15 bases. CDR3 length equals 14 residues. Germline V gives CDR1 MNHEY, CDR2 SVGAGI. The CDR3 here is CASSFGQNGEPQHF. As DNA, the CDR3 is TGTGCCAGCAGTTTCGGACAGAATGGAGAGCCCCAGCATTTT.

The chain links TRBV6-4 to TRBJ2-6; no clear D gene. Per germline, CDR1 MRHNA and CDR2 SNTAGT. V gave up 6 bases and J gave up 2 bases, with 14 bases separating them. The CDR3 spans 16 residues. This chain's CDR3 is CASSETYLPGANVLTF. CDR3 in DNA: TGTGCCAGCAGCGAGACATACCTTCCTGGGGCCAACGTCCTGACTTTC.

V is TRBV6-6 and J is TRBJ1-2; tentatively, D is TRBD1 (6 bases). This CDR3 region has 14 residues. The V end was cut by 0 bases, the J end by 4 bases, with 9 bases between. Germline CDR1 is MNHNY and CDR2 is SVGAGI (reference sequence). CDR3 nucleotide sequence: TGTGCCAGCAGTTACTCGGACAGTTCCTATGGCTACACCTTC. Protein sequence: CASSYSDSSYGYTF.

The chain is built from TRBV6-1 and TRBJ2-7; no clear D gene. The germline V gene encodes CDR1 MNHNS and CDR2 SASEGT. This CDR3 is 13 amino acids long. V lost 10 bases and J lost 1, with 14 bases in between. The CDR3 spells CATTPGRSYEQYF. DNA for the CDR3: TGTGCCACTACTCCCGGGCGGTCCTACGAGCAGTACTTC.